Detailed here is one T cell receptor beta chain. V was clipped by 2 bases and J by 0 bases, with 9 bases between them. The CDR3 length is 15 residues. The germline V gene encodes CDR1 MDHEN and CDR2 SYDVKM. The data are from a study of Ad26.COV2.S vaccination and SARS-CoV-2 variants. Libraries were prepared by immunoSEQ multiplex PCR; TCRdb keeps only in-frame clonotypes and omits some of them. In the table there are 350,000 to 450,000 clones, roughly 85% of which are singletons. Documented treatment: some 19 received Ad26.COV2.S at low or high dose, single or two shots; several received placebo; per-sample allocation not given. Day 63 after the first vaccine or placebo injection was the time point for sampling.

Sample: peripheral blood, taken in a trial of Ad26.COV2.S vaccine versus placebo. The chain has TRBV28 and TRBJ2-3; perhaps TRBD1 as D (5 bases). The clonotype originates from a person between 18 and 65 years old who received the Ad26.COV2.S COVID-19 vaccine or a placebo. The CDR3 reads CASSLRQSSTDTQYF. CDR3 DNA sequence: TGTGCCAGCAGTTTACGACAGTCCAGCACAGATACGCAGTATTTT.